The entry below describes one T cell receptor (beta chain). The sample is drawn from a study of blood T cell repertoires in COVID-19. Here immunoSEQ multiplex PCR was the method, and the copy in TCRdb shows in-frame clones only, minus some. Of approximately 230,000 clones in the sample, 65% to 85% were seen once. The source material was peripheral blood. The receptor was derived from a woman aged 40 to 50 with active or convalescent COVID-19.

The CDR3 DNA reads as TGTGCCAGCAGCCACCCGACAGGGAATGCCAAAAACATTCAGTACTTC. Translating gives CASSHPTGNAKNIQYF. The chain combines TRBV3-1 (or the pseudogene TRBV3-2) with TRBJ2-4, with 7 nucleotides matching TRBD1. V shed 3 bases, J shed 1 base, and the junction held 6 bases outside the gene matches. The CDR3 loop spans 16 amino acids. Per the germline V gene, CDR1 is LGHDT and CDR2 is YNNKEL (reference sequence).